This TCR beta chain was observed in a study of molecular identifiers for immune sequencing clone quantification. About the study: Replicates involved a five-way split of RNA from about 20,000 or 100,000 naive CD8 cells, with sequencing of four.

With listed TCR primers and previously described methods, bulk TCR libraries were prepared. Each CDR3 protein gets one entry after TCRdb re-called the PCR reads with MiXCR. The table records 600,000 to 650,000 distinct CDR3 sequences, 15% to 20% of them present only once. V was clipped by 3 bases and J by 8 bases; unmatched bases: 16. The germline V gene has CDR1 SQVTM and CDR2 ANQGSEA. This CDR3 comprises 16 residues. A few counts support this clonotype. The chain employs TRBV29-1 and TRBJ2-1; the match to TRBD1 covers 7 bases. The clonotype originates from a human donor in good health. Some libraries in this study had Jurkat cell RNA spiked in. Sequencing was carried out using naive CD8+ T cells from blood, with Jurkat cell RNA spiked in. The subset is: FACS-sorted CD8+CD4-CCR7+CD45RA+ naive T cells. CDR3 amino acids: CSVEGRTGIISDEQFF. CDR3 nucleotides: TGCAGCGTTGAGGGTCGGACAGGAATTATTTCGGATGAGCAGTTCTTC.